The 14 T cell receptor beta chains given below trace back to one sample, sequenced in a study of T cell changes during pregnancy in multiple sclerosis. The method was immunoSEQ multiplex PCR; TCRdb's version includes in-frame clones alone and lacks a portion of them. The sample shows tens of thousands of clones, 80% to 90% of them seen only once. The starting material was peripheral blood, obtained in the first trimester of pregnancy. The origin of the receptors is a female donor in good health, enrolled as a control in a pregnancy study.

The CDR3, as DNA: TGTGCCAGCAAACTAGCGGGGCAAGAGACCCAGTACTTC. This encodes CASKLAGQETQYF. The chain links TRBV6-6 to TRBJ2-5; 10 nucleotides align to TRBD2. Unmatched junction bases numbered 1, after V lost 7 bases and J lost 2 bases. This CDR3 is 13 amino acids long. Germline loops: CDR1 MNHNY, CDR2 SVGAGI (reference sequence).

This clone was found once. V and J are TRBV5-1 and TRBJ2-3; maybe TRBD2 (5 bases). CDR1 and CDR2 (germline): SGHRS, YFSETQ. The CDR3 is 15 residues long. Trimming pared 2 bases from V and 0 bases from J, leaving 10 bases between. In nucleotides, the CDR3 is TGCGCCAGCAGCTTTCGGACTTATAGCACAGATACGCAGTATTTT. Translating gives CASSFRTYSTDTQYF.

Note on this clone: The junction and the germline gene differ at one end; a read error may be behind it. This chain connects TRBV6-6 to TRBJ2-2, with TRBD1 identical over 8 bases. The CDR3 consists of 14 residues. Germline CDR1 reads MNHNY; CDR2 reads SVGAGI (reference sequence). The DNA for the CDR3 is TGTGCCAGCAGTCGACAGGGGAACGCCGGGGAGCTGTTTTTT. Amino acids: CASSRQGNAGELFF.

V and J are TRBV9 and TRBJ2-1; 8 nucleotides align to TRBD1. V lost 4 bases to trimming and J lost 12 bases; unmatched junction nucleotides: 6. This CDR3 comprises 12 residues. Germline V CDR1 and CDR2: SGDLS, YYNGEE. The CDR3 is CASSSDRGRQFF. DNA of the CDR3: TGTGCCAGCAGCTCAGACAGGGGACGGCAGTTCTTC.

V is TRBV5-6 and J is TRBJ2-3; D unclear. This CDR3 is built from 12 residues. CDR1 and CDR2 from the germline V gene are SGHDT and YYEEEE. With 3 bases removed from V and 9 bases from J, the gap between germline ends came to 11 bases. The CDR3 sequence is CASSYQSETQYF. As DNA, the CDR3 is TGTGCCAGCAGCTACCAGTCCGAAACGCAGTATTTT.

The chain combines TRBV20-1 with TRBJ2-1, with a weak D call TRBD1 (5 bases). Germline V gene lookup returns CDR1 DFQATT and CDR2 SNEGSKA (reference sequence). This CDR3 is 11 amino acids long. V dropped 2 bases and J dropped 8 bases, with 7 bases sitting between them. The CDR3, as DNA: TGCAGTGCTAGACAGGGCTATGAGCAGTTCTTC. Its translation is CSARQGYEQFF.

The rearrangement uses TRBV7-8 and TRBJ2-7; 7 bases are shared with TRBD1. CDR1 is SGHVS, CDR2 FQNEAQ, per germline. Unmatched junction bases numbered 12, after V lost 5 bases and J lost 5 bases. The CDR3 is 15 residues long. The CDR3: CASSPRQGRSDEQYF. The CDR3 nucleotides are TGTGCCAGCAGCCCCAGACAGGGTCGGTCCGACGAGCAGTACTTC.

About this clone itself: In the same sample, other DNA sequences code for this CDR3. The rearrangement uses TRBV18 and TRBJ1-6, with D hard to call. The V end lost 9 bases, the J end lost 7 bases, and 16 bases lay between the germline ends. The CDR3 is 14 amino acids. Per the germline V gene, CDR1 is KGHSH and CDR2 is LQKENI. As DNA, the CDR3 is TGTGCCAGTTCTCCTTCTAGGTTAAATTCACCCCTCCACTTT. Its translation is CASSPSRLNSPLHF. The complete variable domain, with remaining parts taken from reference TRBV18 and TRBJ1-6, reads NAGVMQNPRHLVRRRGQEARLRCSPMKGHSHVYWYRQLPEEGLKFMVYLQKENIIDESGMPKERFSAEFPKEGPSILRIQQVVRGDSAAYFCASSPSRLNSPLHFGNGTRLTVT.

The chain recombines TRBV5-5 with TRBJ1-5; D gene unclear. The germline V and J ends were trimmed by 4 bases and 7 bases, with 12 bases remaining between them. The CDR3 is 13 amino acids. The germline V gene has CDR1 SGHKS and CDR2 YYEKEE (reference sequence). This chain's CDR3 is CASSQEDGQPQHF. The CDR3 bases are TGTGCCAGCAGCCAGGAGGATGGCCAGCCCCAGCATTTT. The entire variable domain, with the rest obtained from reference TRBV5-5 and TRBJ1-5, is as follows: DAGVTQSPTHLIKTRGQQVTLRCSPISGHKSVSWYQQVLGQGPQFIFQYYEKEERGRGNFPDRFSARQFPNYSSELNVNALLLGDSALYLCASSQEDGQPQHFGDGTRLSIL.

The CDR3 sequence is CASSIGGLQPQHF. The CDR3 bases are TGTGCCAGTAGTATTGGGGGCCTACAGCCCCAGCATTTT. The chain carries TRBV19 and TRBJ1-5; weak D call: TRBD1 (6 bases). Trimming cost V 3 bases and J 7 bases, with 10 bases left between them. CDR3 length: 13 residues. The V gene's germline CDR1 is LNHDA and CDR2 SQIVND (reference sequence).

The chain couples TRBV28 to TRBJ1-5; D gene unclear. Germline V CDR1 and CDR2: MDHEN, SYDVKM. Trimming stripped 0 bases from V and 5 bases from J, with 14 bases between. CDR3 size: 16 residues. CDR3 residues: CASSLWVGLGDQPQHF. The DNA of the CDR3 is TGTGCCAGCAGTTTATGGGTGGGCCTCGGGGATCAGCCCCAGCATTTT.

The chain employs TRBV11-2 and TRBJ2-6; D remains ambiguous. CDR1 and CDR2 from the germline V gene are SGHAT and FQNNGV. This CDR3 spans 16 amino acids. Trimming removed 1 base from V and 1 base from J, with 8 bases in between. The chain's CDR3 is CASSLVSFSGANVLTF. In DNA form, the CDR3 reads TGTGCCAGCAGCTTAGTTAGTTTTTCTGGGGCCAACGTCCTGACTTTC.

The genes are TRBV9 and TRBJ2-4; TRBD2 is a possible D gene (5 bases). The V and J ends lost 0 bases and 0 bases respectively, with 7 bases between them. Germline V lookup: CDR1 SGDLS, CDR2 YYNGEE. CDR3 size: 15 residues. The CDR3 reads CASSVAGLAKNIQYF. Written as DNA, the CDR3 is TGTGCCAGCAGCGTAGCCGGACTAGCCAAAAACATTCAGTACTTC.

This chain uses TRBV11-2 with TRBJ2-2; D remains ambiguous. Germline CDR1 reads SGHAT; CDR2 reads FQNNGV. This CDR3 contains 14 residues. Trimming took off 5 bases at V and 2 bases at J, with 9 bases between the two ends. Written as DNA, the CDR3 is TGTGCCAGCAGCGATTACTTAAACACCGGGGAGCTGTTTTTT. Protein: CASSDYLNTGELFF.